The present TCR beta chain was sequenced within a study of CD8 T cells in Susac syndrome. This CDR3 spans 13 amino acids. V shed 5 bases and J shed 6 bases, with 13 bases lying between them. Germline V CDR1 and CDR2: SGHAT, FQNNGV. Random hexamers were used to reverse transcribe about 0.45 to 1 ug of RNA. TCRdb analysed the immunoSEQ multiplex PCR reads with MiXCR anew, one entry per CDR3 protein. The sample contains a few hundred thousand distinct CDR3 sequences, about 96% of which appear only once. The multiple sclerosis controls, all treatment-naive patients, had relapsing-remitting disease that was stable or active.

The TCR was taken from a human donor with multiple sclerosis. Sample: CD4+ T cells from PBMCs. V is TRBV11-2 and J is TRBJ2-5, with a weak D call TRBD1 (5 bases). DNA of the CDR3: TGTGCCAGCAGCCAGACAGAAGAGCAGACCCAGTACTTC. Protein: CASSQTEEQTQYF.